Listed here is a single T cell receptor beta chain. Its antigen is unknown. Base qualities are not provided; no much larger clone lies one nucleotide away. The treatment or condition label of this sample denotes: live attenuated yellow fever vaccine strain. A standard Ficoll-Paque protocol was used to isolate PBMCs from peripheral blood. Dynabeads CD4 and CD8 positive selection kits were used to isolate the CD4 and CD8 T-cell fractions. TriZol was used to extract RNA from bulk PBMCs, from CD4 and CD8 fractions, and from dextramer-positive and dextramer-negative fractions. V and J are truncated by 2 bases and 2 bases respectively, leaving an intervening sequence of 13 bases. The CDR3 runs 16 amino acids, cysteine and phenylalanine included. Just CDR3 DNA is preserved here, 48 bases in frame from base 1. The germline V gene gives CDR1 as MNHEY and CDR2 as SVGAGI. TCR cDNA was made using 5'RACE template switching, a step that added a universal primer site and unique molecular identifiers. cDNA synthesis was primed from both the TCR alpha and TCR beta constant segments. Library amplification involved two PCR steps, and the second step added sample barcodes and sequencing adapters. Sequencing of libraries was performed on Illumina HiSeq 2500 (2x100 bp) or NovaSeq (2x150 bp). In the source study's methods: Demultiplexing of reads and collapsing into UMI consensus sequences were performed with MIGEC, and V(D)J alignment was carried out with MiXCR. Using edgeR on replicate PBMC samples, clonotypes were called vaccine-responding if FDR was below 0.01 and the log2 fold change was above 5 up to day 15. Each bulk clonotype received a CD4 or CD8 identity based on whether the sequenced CD4 or CD8 repertoire contained that clonotype at higher abundance. TCRdb reworked the public reads: Q25 trimming with fastp, MiXCR clone assembly, productive beta chains retained. A single entry per CDR3 protein holds the most common genes and DNA from its merged rows. The authors' filters were not applied to this entry. For this sample there are roughly 150,000 distinct CDR3 sequences; around 7.2% appear just once. The top ten constitute approximately 2.5% of the sample.

The data derive from a study of T cells after yellow fever vaccination (dated by TCRdb to the late 2010s). For the wider study: The SMART-Seq v4 Ultra Low Input RNA kit was used to prepare libraries from fractions with low cell numbers. Bulk TCR alpha and beta repertoires were sequenced longitudinally to track T-cell clones before and after primary and booster YFV17D yellow fever vaccination. Two healthy male donors made up the cohort, one aged 18 to 29 years and the other aged 30 to 40 years. Blood was drawn at multiple timepoints before and after primary and secondary immunization, with bulk PBMC replicates and cell subsets isolated. The research as a whole found: The secondary T-cell response was weaker than the primary response but faster, peaking on day 5 instead of day 15. Most clones expanded after primary vaccination were re-detected after the booster (just under 97% of CD4 and around 88% of CD8), suggesting broad memory maintenance. Computational filtering was required because FACS-sorted repertoires could contain abundant contaminating clonotypes from the bulk population. A small fraction of clonotypes appeared in both the CD4 and CD8 compartments, likely as a result of convergent recombination. Because the study included only a couple of donors, the extent to which the findings can be generalized is limited.

The rearrangement combines TRBV6-5 with TRBJ1-5; TRBD1 is a possible D gene, resting on 5 matching bases. Sequenced here: CD4+ T cells sorted from PBMCs, sampled 5 to 6 days after the first yellow fever vaccination. The receptor was derived from a man between 18 and 35 years old who received the YFV17D yellow fever vaccine. In nucleotide form, the sequence is TGTGCCAGCAGTTACATGCGGGGGGGTGGCAATCAGCCCCAGCATTTT. This yields the protein CASSYMRGGGNQPQHF.